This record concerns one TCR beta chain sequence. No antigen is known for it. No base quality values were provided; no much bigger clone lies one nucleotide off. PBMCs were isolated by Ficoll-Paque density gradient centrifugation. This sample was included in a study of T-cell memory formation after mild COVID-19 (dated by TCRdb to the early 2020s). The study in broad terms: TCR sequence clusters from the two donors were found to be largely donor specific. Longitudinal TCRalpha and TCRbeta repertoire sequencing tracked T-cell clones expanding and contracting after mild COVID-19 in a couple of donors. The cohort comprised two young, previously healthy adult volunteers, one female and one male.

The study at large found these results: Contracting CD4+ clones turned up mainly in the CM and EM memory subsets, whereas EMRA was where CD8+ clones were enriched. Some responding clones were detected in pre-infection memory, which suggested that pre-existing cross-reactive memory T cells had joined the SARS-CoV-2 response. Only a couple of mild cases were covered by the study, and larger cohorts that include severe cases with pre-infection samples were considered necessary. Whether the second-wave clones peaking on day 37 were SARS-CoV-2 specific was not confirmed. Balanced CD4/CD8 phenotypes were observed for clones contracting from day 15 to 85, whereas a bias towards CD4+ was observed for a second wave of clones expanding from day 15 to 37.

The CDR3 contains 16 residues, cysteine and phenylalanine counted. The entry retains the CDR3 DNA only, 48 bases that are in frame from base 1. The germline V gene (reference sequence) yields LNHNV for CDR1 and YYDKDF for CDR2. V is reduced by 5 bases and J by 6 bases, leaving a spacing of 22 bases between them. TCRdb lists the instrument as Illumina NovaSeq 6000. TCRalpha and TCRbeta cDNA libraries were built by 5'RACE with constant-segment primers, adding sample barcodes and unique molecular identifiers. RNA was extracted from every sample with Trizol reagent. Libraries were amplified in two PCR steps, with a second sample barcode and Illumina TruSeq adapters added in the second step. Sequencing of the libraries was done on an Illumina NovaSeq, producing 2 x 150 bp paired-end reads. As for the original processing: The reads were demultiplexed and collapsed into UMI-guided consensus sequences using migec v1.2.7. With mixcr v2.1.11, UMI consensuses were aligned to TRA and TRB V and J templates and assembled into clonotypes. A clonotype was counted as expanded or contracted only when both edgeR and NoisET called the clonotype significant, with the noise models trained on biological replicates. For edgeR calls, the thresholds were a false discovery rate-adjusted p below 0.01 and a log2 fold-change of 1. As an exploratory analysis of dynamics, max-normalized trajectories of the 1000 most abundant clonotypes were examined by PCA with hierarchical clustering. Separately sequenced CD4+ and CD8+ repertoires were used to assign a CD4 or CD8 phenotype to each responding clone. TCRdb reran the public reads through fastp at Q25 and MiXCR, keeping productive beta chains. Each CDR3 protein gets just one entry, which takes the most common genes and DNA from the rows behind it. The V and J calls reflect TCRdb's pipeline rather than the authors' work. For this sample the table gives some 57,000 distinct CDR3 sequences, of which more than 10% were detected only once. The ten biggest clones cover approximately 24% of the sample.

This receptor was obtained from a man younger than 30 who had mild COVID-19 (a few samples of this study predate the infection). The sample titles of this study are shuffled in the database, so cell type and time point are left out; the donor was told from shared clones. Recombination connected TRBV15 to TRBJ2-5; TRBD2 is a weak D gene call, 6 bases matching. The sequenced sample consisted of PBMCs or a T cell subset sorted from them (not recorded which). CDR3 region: CATSPLEGDSSQTQYF. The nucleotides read TGTGCCACCAGCCCCCTAGAAGGGGACTCTTCGCAGACCCAGTACTTC.